Many counts were recorded for the clone carrying this T cell receptor beta chain. This entry comes from a study of blood T cells in healthy people across ages. Then a second PCR, running about 6 to 11 cycles, was carried out with a sample-barcoded 5' primer and a J-beta primer mix. TCRdb itself ran the 5' RACE reads through MiXCR, one entry per CDR3 protein. The sample includes roughly 1,700,000 distinct CDR3 sequences, 28% of them seen just once. This CDR3 contains 13 residues. Sequencing was done on a sample of blood. The sequence was collected from a woman aged 25-40 years in good health. The rearrangement joins TRBV12-3 or TRBV12-4 to TRBJ2-4; D is possibly TRBD2 (5 bases). Near its end, the DNA agrees better with TRBJ2-7, so the J call may be wrong. CDR3 DNA: TGTGCCAGCAGTTTAGCGCGGGTCGGCGAGCAGTACTTC. Amino acid sequence: CASSLARVGEQYF.